These 15 T cell receptor beta chains share one sample of origin, sequenced in a study of monozygotic twins with inflammatory bowel disease. TCRdb reprocessed the 5' RACE reads; each CDR3 protein has one entry and no DNA is given. The sample totals over 130,000 distinct CDR3 sequences. Source material: blood. These receptors came from a human donor with ulcerative colitis or Crohn's disease, or a healthy co-twin of an affected twin (not recorded which).

V gene TRBV6-1 combines with J gene TRBJ1-1; TCRdb designates TRBD1, a call that cannot be tested without DNA. The CDR3 is 15 residues long. Germline V gene lookup returns CDR1 MNHNS and CDR2 SASEGT. CDR3 loop: CASTEPSRGPTEAFF.

The chain couples TRBV5-4 to TRBJ1-2; TCRdb's D call of TRBD1 is untestable without DNA. Germline V CDR1 and CDR2: SGHNT, YYREEE (reference sequence). There are 15 residues in the CDR3. The CDR3 loop reads CASSLRTGANYGYTF. Combining the CDR3 with reference TRBV5-4 and TRBJ1-2 gives the whole variable domain ETGVTQSPTHLIKTRGQQVTLRCSSQSGHNTVSWYQQALGQGPQFIFQYYREEENGRGNFPPRFSGLQFPNYSSELNVNALELDDSALYLCASSLRTGANYGYTFGSGTRLTVV.

The CDR3 is CASSYSAWVGRISYEQYF. The chain is built from TRBV6-5 and TRBJ2-7. From germline, CDR1 is MNHEY and CDR2 SVGAGI. The CDR3 sequence is 18 residues long.

The genes are TRBV7-2 and TRBJ2-5; TCRdb returns TRBD1, unconfirmable since there is no DNA. Germline CDR1 and CDR2: SGHTA and FQGNSA. CDR3 length: 14 residues. This CDR3 reads CASSFHRRQETQYF. The variable domain in full, with the rest retrieved from reference TRBV7-2 and TRBJ2-5, is GAGVSQSPSNKVTEKGKDVELRCDPISGHTALYWYRQSLGQGLEFLIYFQGNSAPDKSGLPSDRFSAERTGGSVSTLTIQRTQQEDSAVYLCASSFHRRQETQYFGPGTRLLVL.

The V and J genes are TRBV7-8 and TRBJ1-2; the D call from TCRdb, TRBD1, cannot be confirmed without DNA. CDR1 and CDR2 from the germline V gene are SGHVS and FQNEAQ. The CDR3 extends over 15 amino acids. This chain's CDR3 is CASSSQSRGVYGYTF.

The chain employs TRBV7-2 and TRBJ2-5; the TCRdb call, TRBD1, lacks DNA for checking. There are 16 residues in the CDR3. Germline V gene data show CDR1 as SGHTA and CDR2 as FQGNSA. CDR3: CASSLGRTGSQETQYF.

The chain joins TRBV5-4 to TRBJ1-1; TCRdb designates TRBD1, a call that cannot be tested without DNA. The CDR3 has 17 residues. From germline, CDR1 is SGHNT and CDR2 YYREEE (reference sequence). CDR3 sequence reads: CASSYAPGTGGRTEAFF.

This chain uses TRBV27 with TRBJ2-3; the D call of TRBD1 rests on TCRdb alone, since no DNA is present to check it. The length of the CDR3 is 15 residues. Germline V CDR1 and CDR2: MNHEY, SMNVEV (reference sequence). CDR3 amino acids: CASRQGGGYTDTQYF.

This rearrangement joins TRBV4-3 to TRBJ2-3; TCRdb designates TRBD1, a call that cannot be tested without DNA. Germline CDR1 is LGHNA and CDR2 is YSLEER. The CDR3 extends over 16 amino acids. CDR3 residues: CASSQETGGSTDTQYF.

This chain links TRBV5-1 with TRBJ2-1. CDR3 length: 15 residues. The V gene's germline CDR1 is SGHRS and CDR2 YFSETQ. CDR3 region: CASSPGQSSYNEQFF.

V and J are TRBV5-5 and TRBJ1-3; lacking DNA, the TRBD1 call made by TCRdb goes unchecked. There are 15 residues in the CDR3. Per the germline V gene, CDR1 is SGHKS and CDR2 is YYEKEE (reference sequence). CDR3 amino acids: CASSFQDNSGNTIYF.

The chain uses TRBV7-2 and TRBJ2-1; the TCRdb D gene call, TRBD1, has no DNA to confirm it. This CDR3 contains 14 residues. Germline V gives CDR1 SGHTA, CDR2 FQGNSA. CDR3 sequence reads: CASSSTGGAGEQFF.

The V gene is TRBV18, the J gene TRBJ1-2. This CDR3 is 14 amino acids long. Germline-derived CDR1 and CDR2 are KGHSH and LQKENI. CDR3 sequence reads: CASSEDGSNYGYTF.

The V call is TRBV20-1, the J call TRBJ2-7; TCRdb calls TRBD1, which cannot be checked without DNA. This CDR3 is 17 amino acids long. The germline gives CDR1 DFQATT, CDR2 SNEGSKA (reference sequence). The CDR3 here is CSFSGGGTGRHSYEQYF.

This sequence joins TRBV6-4 and TRBJ2-6. CDR1 and CDR2 (germline): MRHNA, SNTAGT. The CDR3 totals 14 residues. The CDR3 here is CASSDSGGANVLTF.